These T cell receptor beta chains were read from a single sample in a study of cytomegalovirus exposure and HLA in healthy donors. Repertoires were generated with immunoSEQ multiplex PCR, while TCRdb's copy carries only in-frame clones and drops some. The repertoire holds 160,000 or so clones, approximately 89% seen once, with 2% to 3% in the top ten. The source material was PBMCs. Receptor source: a man between 18 and 29 years old in good health and CMV-seropositive. Each CDR3 is given with its conserved first and last residue. The D gene is left open where the match is weak. For some rows the clone size is stated as once, few or many, or as a class when expanded; others skip it.

abundance	d_gene	v_gene	j_gene	CDR3aa	CDR3nt
few	TRBD1	TRBV29-1	TRBJ1-2	CSTRQGDYTF	TGCAGCACGAGACAGGGTGACTACACCTTC
.	.	TRBV15	TRBJ1-5	CATSDAQGNQPQHF	TGTGCCACCAGCGATGCTCAGGGCAATCAGCCCCAGCATTTT
.	.	TRBV6-1	TRBJ2-2	CASSGQINTGELFF	TGTGCCAGCAGTGGGCAGATAAACACCGGGGAGCTGTTTTTT
once	.	TRBV7-8	TRBJ1-2	CASSSGGRDPRGYTF	TGTGCCAGCAGCTCCGGAGGGCGGGACCCACGAGGCTACACCTTC
once	.	TRBV10-3	TRBJ1-1	CANTSGAEAFF	TGTGCCAACACATCAGGGGCTGAAGCTTTCTTT
.	.	TRBV16	TRBJ2-7	CASSQRTHEQYF	TGTGCCAGCAGCCAGCGTACCCACGAGCAGTACTTC
.	.	TRBV7-9	TRBJ1-2	CASSLEGVRGYTF	TGTGCCAGCAGCTTAGAGGGGGTACGGGGCTACACCTTC
.	TRBD2	TRBV4-2	TRBJ2-7	CASSQQGTSGGKSSYEQYF	TGTGCCAGCAGCCAGCAGGGGACTAGCGGGGGCAAAAGCTCCTACGAGCAGTACTTC
.	TRBD1	TRBV6-1	TRBJ2-1	CARTAGGGNEQFF	TGTGCCAGGACGGCAGGGGGTGGCAATGAGCAGTTCTTC
.	TRBD1	TRBV6-5	TRBJ1-2	CASSYSISDRGRGYTF	TGTGCCAGCAGTTACTCGATATCCGACAGGGGTAGGGGCTACACCTTC
.	TRBD1	TRBV5-1	TRBJ2-1	CASSLVGQGGEQFF	TGCGCCAGCAGCTTGGTCGGACAGGGGGGTGAGCAGTTCTTC
.	TRBD1	TRBV28	TRBJ2-2	CASLPGQGPNTGELFF	TGTGCCAGCCTTCCCGGACAGGGGCCGAACACCGGGGAGCTGTTTTTT
.	.	TRBV5-6	TRBJ2-7	CASSLFMAGFEQYF	TGTGCCAGCAGCTTGTTTATGGCAGGTTTCGAGCAGTACTTC
.	TRBD1	TRBV18	TRBJ1-2	CASSPEGALDYGYTF	TGTGCCAGCTCACCAGAGGGGGCGTTAGACTATGGCTACACCTTC
few	.	TRBV6-1	TRBJ2-2	CASVDSGELFF	TGTGCCAGCGTCGACAGCGGGGAGCTGTTTTTT
.	TRBD1	TRBV29-1	TRBJ2-5	CSVEDLDWDRAPGTQYF	TGCAGCGTTGAAGATCTCGATTGGGACAGGGCCCCCGGGACCCAGTACTTC
.	TRBD1	TRBV5-8	TRBJ1-2	CASSLGGQDYGYTF	TGTGCCAGCAGCTTGGGGGGACAGGACTATGGCTACACCTTC
.	.	TRBV7-2	TRBJ1-5	CASSLVGGGSNQPQHF	TGTGCCAGCAGCTTAGTGGGAGGAGGGAGCAATCAGCCCCAGCATTTT
.	.	TRBV4-3	TRBJ1-1	CASSQDRKGTEAFF	TGCGCCAGCAGCCAAGATCGTAAGGGGACTGAAGCTTTCTTT
.	.	TRBV9	TRBJ1-2	CASRQGEGANYGYTF	TGTGCCAGCAGGCAAGGAGAGGGAGCTAACTATGGCTACACCTTC
.	TRBD1	TRBV4-3	TRBJ1-2	CASSQTGQPSTGYTF	TGCGCCAGCAGCCAAACGGGACAGCCTTCCACTGGCTACACCTTC
.	.	TRBV5-1	TRBJ2-1	CASRKTGSDYNEQFF	TGCGCCAGCAGGAAAACAGGGTCCGACTACAATGAGCAGTTCTTC
.	TRBD1	TRBV28	TRBJ1-1	CASSIRTGNVAFF	TGTGCCAGCAGTATCAGGACAGGGAATGTGGCTTTCTTT
few	.	TRBV6-1	TRBJ1-5	CASRLNQPQHF	TGTGCCAGCAGGCTAAATCAGCCCCAGCATTTT
.	.	TRBV6-1	TRBJ2-7	CASSFQRSSYEQYF	TGTGCCAGCAGTTTCCAAAGGAGCTCCTACGAGCAGTACTTC
.	.	TRBV7-7	TRBJ1-2	CASTGGRFCRSHYGYTF	TGTGCTAGCACCGGGGGTAGATTTTGCCGATCCCACTATGGCTACACCTTC
.	TRBD1	TRBV28	TRBJ2-7	CASSLPGDRQYF	TGTGCCAGCAGTCTCCCTGGGGACAGGCAGTACTTC
.	TRBD1	TRBV7-2	TRBJ2-7	CASSFSGTAYEQYF	TGTGCCAGCAGCTTCTCCGGGACAGCCTACGAGCAGTACTTC
.	.	TRBV5-1	TRBJ1-1	CASSLGPLRTVNTEAFF	TGCGCCAGCAGCTTGGGTCCCCTTAGGACAGTGAACACTGAAGCTTTCTTT
.	TRBD1	TRBV5-5	TRBJ2-7	CASSIRIGTGGLYLGQYF	TGTGCCAGCAGCATACGCATAGGGACAGGGGGTCTCTACCTCGGGCAGTACTTC
.	.	TRBV9	TRBJ1-5	CASSVGGDSNQPQHF	TGTGCCAGCAGCGTAGGGGGGGATAGCAATCAGCCCCAGCATTTT
.	.	TRBV14	TRBJ1-1	CASSLTVNTEAFF	TGTGCCAGCAGCCTCACGGTGAACACTGAAGCTTTCTTT
.	.	TRBV5-1	TRBJ2-5	CASSLAPGETQYF	TGCGCCAGCAGCTTGGCTCCAGGGGAGACCCAGTACTTC
.	.	TRBV5-1	TRBJ1-1	CASSLGRQSILNTEAFF	TGCGCCAGCAGCTTGGGTCGACAGAGTATACTGAACACTGAAGCTTTCTTT
.	TRBD2	TRBV29-1	TRBJ2-5	CSVARDYLAGPQETQYF	TGCAGCGTTGCCAGGGATTATCTAGCGGGACCCCAAGAGACCCAGTACTTC
.	.	TRBV28	TRBJ2-2	CASSLSTGVDTGELFF	TGTGCCAGCAGTTTAAGTACGGGAGTGGACACCGGGGAGCTGTTTTTT
.	TRBD1	TRBV27	TRBJ2-1	CASSWTGVNEQFF	TGTGCCAGCAGCTGGACAGGGGTCAATGAGCAGTTCTTC
.	TRBD1	TRBV29-1	TRBJ2-7	CSVATGGREQYF	TGCAGCGTTGCGACAGGGGGCCGCGAGCAGTACTTC
.	TRBD1	TRBV27	TRBJ1-2	CASSLKTGVNGYTF	TGTGCCAGCAGTTTAAAGACAGGGGTCAACGGCTACACCTTC
.	.	TRBV18	TRBJ2-2	CASSPWRTGELFF	TGTGCCAGCTCACCCTGGCGGACCGGGGAGCTGTTTTTT
.	.	TRBV2	TRBJ2-7	CASKRTHYEQYF	TGTGCCAGCAAAAGGACTCACTACGAGCAGTACTTC
.	.	TRBV4-3	TRBJ1-4	CASSQDMAANEKLFF	TGCGCCAGCAGCCAAGATATGGCCGCAAATGAAAAACTGTTTTTT